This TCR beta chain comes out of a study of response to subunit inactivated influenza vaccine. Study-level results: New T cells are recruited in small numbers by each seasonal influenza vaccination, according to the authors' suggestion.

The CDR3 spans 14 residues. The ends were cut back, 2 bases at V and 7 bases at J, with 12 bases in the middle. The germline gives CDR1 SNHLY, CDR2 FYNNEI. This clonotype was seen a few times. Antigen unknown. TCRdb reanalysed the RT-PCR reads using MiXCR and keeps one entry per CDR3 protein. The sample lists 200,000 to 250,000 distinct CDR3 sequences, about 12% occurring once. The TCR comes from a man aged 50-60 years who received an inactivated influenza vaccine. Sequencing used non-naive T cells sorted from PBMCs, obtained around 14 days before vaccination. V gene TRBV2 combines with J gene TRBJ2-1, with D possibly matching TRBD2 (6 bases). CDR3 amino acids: CASSENLASNEQFF. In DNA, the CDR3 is TGTGCCAGCAGTGAAAACCTAGCGTCAAATGAGCAGTTCTTC.